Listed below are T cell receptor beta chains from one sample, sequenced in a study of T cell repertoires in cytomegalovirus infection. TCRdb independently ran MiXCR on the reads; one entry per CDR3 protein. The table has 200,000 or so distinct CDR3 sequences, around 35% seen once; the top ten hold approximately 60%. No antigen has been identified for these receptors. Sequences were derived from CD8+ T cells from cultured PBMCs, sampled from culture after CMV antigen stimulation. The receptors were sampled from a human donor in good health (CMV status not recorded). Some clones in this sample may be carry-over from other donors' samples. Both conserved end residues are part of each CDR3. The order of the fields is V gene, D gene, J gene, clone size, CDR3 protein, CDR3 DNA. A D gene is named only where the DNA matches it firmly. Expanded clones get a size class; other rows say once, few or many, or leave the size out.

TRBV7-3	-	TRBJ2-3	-	CASSIGTLSTDTQYF	TGTGCCAGCAGCATCGGGACCTTAAGCACAGATACGCAGTATTTT
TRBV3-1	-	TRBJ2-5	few	CASSPRAVLWETQYF	TGTGCCAGCAGCCCCAGAGCTGTCTTATGGGAGACCCAGTACTTC
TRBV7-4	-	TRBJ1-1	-	CASSQTLGHSNTEAFF	TGTGCCAGCAGCCAAACCCTCGGACACTCGAACACTGAAGCTTTCTTT
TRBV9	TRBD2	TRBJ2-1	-	CASSVVGTSLNEQFF	TGTGCCAGCAGCGTAGTCGGGACTAGTCTTAATGAGCAGTTCTTC
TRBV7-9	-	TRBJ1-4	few	CASSPPGRVGEKLFF	TGTGCCAGCAGCCCTCCAGGCAGGGTCGGGGAAAAACTGTTTTTT
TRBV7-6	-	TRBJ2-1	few	CASSRGTDEQFF	TGTGCCAGCAGCCGAGGGACGGATGAGCAGTTCTTC
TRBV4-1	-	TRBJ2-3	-	CASSEVGLGGAATDTQYF	TGCGCCAGCAGCGAAGTGGGGTTGGGGGGCGCGGCGACAGATACGCAGTATTTT
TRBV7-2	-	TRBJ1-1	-	CASSLVPGGKTEAFF	TGTGCCAGCAGCTTAGTCCCCGGGGGGAAAACTGAAGCTTTCTTT
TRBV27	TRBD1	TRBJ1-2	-	CASSPDRANYGYTF	TGTGCCAGCAGTCCAGACAGGGCTAACTATGGCTACACCTTC
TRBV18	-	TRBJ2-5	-	CASSPWTGGETQYF	TGTGCCAGCTCACCCTGGACCGGAGGAGAGACCCAGTACTTC